Below, 18 T cell receptor beta chains from the same sample are listed, as sequenced in a study of beta chain features in type 1 diabetes. Sequencing targeted expressed TCRB transcripts, as all isolated RNA had been reverse transcribed. Data came from immunoSEQ multiplex PCR; TCRdb stores just in-frame clones and leaves some out. This sample carries around 280,000 clones, 15% of them seen once, and the ten largest clones take about 0.014%. Antigen specificity for these receptors is unknown. Study-level points and caveats: Significant though moderate, a shortening of TCRB CDR3s appeared in all four CD4+ subsets of Type 1 diabetes patients.

Sequenced material: naive CD4+ T cells from blood. The origin of the receptors is a man between 18 and 35 years old with type 1 diabetes.

The chain combines TRBV28 with TRBJ1-1; 10 bases are shared with TRBD1. Germline trimming cut 6 bases from V and 6 bases from J; bases unmatched to any gene: 13. CDR1 is MDHEN and CDR2 is SYDVKM in the germline V gene. The length of the CDR3 is 16 residues. The CDR3 bases are TGTGCCAGCAGCTACGCTTCGACAGGGGGCGGGGCTGAAGCTTTCTTT. Encoded protein: CASSYASTGGGAEAFF.

The chain carries TRBV5-1 and TRBJ2-1; D might be TRBD2 (6 bases). V was clipped by 0 bases and J by 1 base, with 14 bases between them. The CDR3 loop spans 17 amino acids. Germline V lookup: CDR1 SGHRS, CDR2 YFSETQ. The CDR3 region is CASSLARIADSYNEQFF. As DNA, the CDR3 is TGCGCCAGCAGCTTGGCCCGAATAGCGGATTCCTACAATGAGCAGTTCTTC.

This clone was counted only a few times. The chain employs TRBV19 and TRBJ2-7; a possible D gene is TRBD2 (7 bases). CDR3 length: 15 residues. CDR1 is LNHDA and CDR2 is SQIVND in the germline V gene (reference sequence). V was shortened by 7 bases and J by 0 bases, with 16 bases between the two germline ends. The CDR3 DNA reads as TGTGCCAGTAACTTGACTCGGGGGGCCTCCTACGAGCAGTACTTC. Its protein product is CASNLTRGASYEQYF. Variable domain in full (rest from reference TRBV19 and TRBJ2-7): DGGITQSPKYLFRKEGQNVTLSCEQNLNHDAMYWYRQDPGQGLRLIYYSQIVNDFQKGDIAEGYSVSREKKESFPLTVTSAQKNPTAFYLCASNLTRGASYEQYFGPGTRLTVT.

The chain is built from TRBV5-1 and TRBJ2-5; possible D gene TRBD1, 5 bases. Germline lookup yields CDR1 SGHRS and CDR2 YFSETQ. The CDR3 contains 14 residues. V dropped 1 base and J dropped 4 bases, with 11 bases sitting between them. In DNA, the CDR3 is TGCGCCAGCAGCTTGCAGGGCTGGGGAGAGACCCAGTACTTC. Translation gives CASSLQGWGETQYF.

This clone was observed a handful of times. The chain couples TRBV30 to TRBJ1-5; 7 nucleotides match TRBD1. Germline trimming cut 0 bases from V and 2 bases from J; bases unmatched to any gene: 7. CDR3 size: 16 residues. Germline V gene sequence: CDR1 GTSNPN, CDR2 SVGIG (reference sequence). The CDR3 nucleotides read TGTGCCTGGAGTGTCACGGGCGGACAGGGCAATCAGCCCCAGCATTTT. Translating it yields CAWSVTGGQGNQPQHF.

The chain joins TRBV5-4 to TRBJ2-5; 7 positions match TRBD1. CDR3 size: 13 residues. The germline gives CDR1 SGHNT, CDR2 YYREEE (reference sequence). Trimming cost V 2 bases and J 2 bases; bases outside gene matches: 0. This CDR3 reads CASSLQGQETQYF. For the CDR3, the DNA is TGTGCCAGCAGCTTACAGGGGCAAGAGACCCAGTACTTC.

V gene TRBV19 combines with J gene TRBJ2-7; 7 bases match TRBD1. CDR1 is LNHDA and CDR2 is SQIVND in the germline V gene (reference sequence). The CDR3 runs 12 residues. Trimming removed 6 bases from V and 5 bases from J; junction bases left unmatched: 4. CDR3 residues: CASRKGANEQYF. In DNA, the CDR3 is TGTGCCAGTAGAAAGGGGGCCAACGAGCAGTACTTC. The entire variable domain, with the rest obtained from reference TRBV19 and TRBJ2-7, is as follows: DGGITQSPKYLFRKEGQNVTLSCEQNLNHDAMYWYRQDPGQGLRLIYYSQIVNDFQKGDIAEGYSVSREKKESFPLTVTSAQKNPTAFYLCASRKGANEQYFGPGTRLTVT.

The count of this clone is one. This chain links TRBV28 with TRBJ2-5, with TRBD2 as a possible D gene (5 bases). V shed 2 bases and J shed 4 bases, with 11 bases lying between them. Germline lookup yields CDR1 MDHEN and CDR2 SYDVKM. CDR3 length equals 14 residues. The CDR3 region is CASSLLGRGETQYF. The CDR3 nucleotides are TGTGCCAGCAGTTTACTGGGCCGGGGAGAGACCCAGTACTTC.

This clone was picked up a small number of times. The chain is built from TRBV4-3 and TRBJ1-2; a weak D match, TRBD1 (6 bases). The germline CDR1 and CDR2 sequences are LGHNA and YSLEER. Trimming took off 3 bases at V and 7 bases at J, with 15 bases between the two ends. This CDR3 has 14 residues. The CDR3 region has the DNA TGCGCCAGCAGCCAGGAAAGGGTAGGGGGTGGCTACACCTTC. This encodes CASSQERVGGGYTF.

This clone was picked up a small number of times. This chain joins TRBV2 and TRBJ1-2; D uncertain. Germline V gene sequence: CDR1 SNHLY, CDR2 FYNNEI. The ends were cut back, 6 bases at V and 5 bases at J, with 13 bases in the middle. The CDR3 length is 13 residues. The CDR3 nucleotides read TGTGCCAGCAGGGCCCAGGTGAATTATGGCTACACCTTC. As protein: CASRAQVNYGYTF.

The chain is built from TRBV28 and TRBJ2-7; D is uncertain. Germline V CDR1 and CDR2: MDHEN, SYDVKM. V gave up 3 bases and J gave up 2 bases, with 8 bases separating them. The CDR3 has 13 residues. CDR3 sequence reads: CASSFMSTYEQYF. The CDR3 coding sequence is TGTGCCAGCAGTTTCATGTCCACCTACGAGCAGTACTTC.

In its sample, this clone was seen a few times. V and J are TRBV7-2 and TRBJ2-2; possibly TRBD2 for D (5 bases). Germline assignment: CDR1 SGHTA and CDR2 FQGNSA. The CDR3 covers 16 residues. Trimming removed 1 base at V and 6 bases at J, with 15 bases between. The CDR3, as DNA: TGTGCCAGCAGCTTAGGGGTCGGACTGCCGGCCGGGGAGCTGTTTTTT. Protein: CASSLGVGLPAGELFF.

Only a few counts were recorded for this clone. The V call is TRBV18, the J call TRBJ1-5; D uncertain. V lost 0 bases, J lost 4 bases, and 7 bases lay in between. CDR3 length equals 14 residues. Germline V gene sequence: CDR1 KGHSH, CDR2 LQKENI. This chain's CDR3 is CASSPPASNQPQHF. For the CDR3, the DNA is TGTGCCAGCTCACCACCGGCCAGTAATCAGCCCCAGCATTTT.

The rearrangement uses TRBV25-1 and TRBJ2-3; tentatively, D is TRBD1 (6 bases). The CDR3 length is 17 residues. Trimming took off 0 bases at V and 1 base at J, with 14 bases between the two ends. CDR1 MGHDK and CDR2 SYGVNS come from the germline V gene. CDR3 bases: TGTGCCAGCAGTGAATATTGGGACAACCGGGGCACAGATACGCAGTATTTT. This sequence encodes CASSEYWDNRGTDTQYF. The variable domain in full, with the rest retrieved from reference TRBV25-1 and TRBJ2-3, is EADIYQTPRYLVIGTGKKITLECSQTMGHDKMYWYQQDPGMELHLIHYSYGVNSTEKGDLSSESTVSRIRTEHFPLTLESARPSHTSQYLCASSEYWDNRGTDTQYFGPGTRLTVL.

The chain carries TRBV7-9 and TRBJ2-5; D is undetermined. V was trimmed by 5 bases and J by 4 bases, leaving 11 bases between them. The length of the CDR3 is 13 residues. Germline V gene lookup returns CDR1 SEHNR and CDR2 FQNEAQ (reference sequence). CDR3 in amino acids: CASSRGVLETQYF. The CDR3 region has the DNA TGTGCCAGCAGCCGCGGAGTCCTAGAGACCCAGTACTTC.

The rearrangement uses TRBV10-3 and TRBJ2-1, with D tentatively TRBD1 (5 bases). Trimming took 4 bases from V and 4 from J, leaving 17 bases between them. This CDR3 has 16 residues. Germline CDR1 is ENHRY and CDR2 is SYGVKD. DNA for the CDR3: TGTGCCATCAGTGGTTGGACACCGGGCGGTTACAATGAGCAGTTCTTC. This codes for CAISGWTPGGYNEQFF.

V and J are TRBV11-2 and TRBJ2-7; TRBD2 might be the D (6 bases). CDR3 length: 16 residues. V lost 2 bases and J 0 bases, leaving 14 bases between the germline ends. In germline, CDR1 is SGHAT, CDR2 FQNNGV. The chain's CDR3 is CASSLQYGGSSYEQYF. CDR3 DNA sequence: TGTGCCAGCAGCTTACAATACGGGGGAAGCTCCTACGAGCAGTACTTC.

DNA of the CDR3: TGTGCCATCAGTGAACTGGGACTAGCGGGCTCAAATACGCAGTATTTT. It is translated as CAISELGLAGSNTQYF. This chain uses TRBV10-3 with TRBJ2-3, with 12 bases lining up with TRBD2. CDR1 ENHRY and CDR2 SYGVKD come from the germline V gene. J was trimmed by 7 bases and V by 3 bases; bases with no gene match: 8. There are 16 residues in the CDR3.